This record concerns one T cell receptor beta chain sequence. The antigen is not known. These data originate in a study of cytomegalovirus exposure and HLA in healthy donors. CDR1 and CDR2 (germline): SGHAT, FQDESV (reference sequence). The CDR3 covers 15 residues. Trimming took off 5 bases at V and 2 bases at J, with 16 bases between the two ends. PCR involved 60 Vbeta and 13 Jbeta primers. Profiled with immunoSEQ multiplex PCR; TCRdb holds only in-frame clones, not every one. The sample has more than 90,000 clones; roughly 80% are singletons. Notes on the study in general: Most TCR sequences proved rare, with some public TCRs found in many donors. A prior analysis recorded that most TCR beta V segments were productive about 90% or about 30% of the time. Most of the CMV-associated TCR beta chains (in a later analysis) appeared to be HLA-restricted.

This clonotype originated in a female donor in good health and CMV-seronegative. Sequenced sample: PBMCs. This chain uses TRBV11-1 with TRBJ2-7, with TRBD2 as a possible D gene (5 bases). The CDR3 DNA reads TGTGCCAGCAGCCCGCCTGGGAGCAGAACCTACGAGCAGTACTTC. This codes for CASSPPGSRTYEQYF.